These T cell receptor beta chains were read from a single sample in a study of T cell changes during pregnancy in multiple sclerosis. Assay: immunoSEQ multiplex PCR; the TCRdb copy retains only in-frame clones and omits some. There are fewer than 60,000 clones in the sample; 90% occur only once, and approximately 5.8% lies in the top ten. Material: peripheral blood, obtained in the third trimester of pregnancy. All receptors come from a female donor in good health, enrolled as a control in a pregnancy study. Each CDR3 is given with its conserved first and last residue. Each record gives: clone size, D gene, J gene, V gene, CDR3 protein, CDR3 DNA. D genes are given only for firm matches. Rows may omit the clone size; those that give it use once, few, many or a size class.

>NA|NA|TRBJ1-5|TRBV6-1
CASRFGGQPQHF
TGTGCCAGCAGATTCGGGGGGCAGCCCCAGCATTTT
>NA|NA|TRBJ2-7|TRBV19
CASSRGQAPYEQYF
TGTGCCAGTAGTAGGGGACAAGCACCCTACGAGCAGTACTTC
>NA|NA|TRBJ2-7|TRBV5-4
CASSLAKGTWEQYF
TGTGCCAGCAGCTTGGCGAAGGGGACTTGGGAGCAGTACTTC
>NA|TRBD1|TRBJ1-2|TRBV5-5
CASSLSQGAQGYTF
TGTGCCAGCAGCTTGTCCCAGGGGGCGCAGGGCTACACCTTC
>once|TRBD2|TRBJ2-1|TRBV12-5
CASGTPASGRDNEQFF
TGTGCTAGTGGTACCCCCGCTAGCGGGAGGGACAATGAGCAGTTCTTC
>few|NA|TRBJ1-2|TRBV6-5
CASSYSGRQFGYTF
TGTGCCAGCAGTTACTCGGGGCGACAGTTTGGCTACACCTTC
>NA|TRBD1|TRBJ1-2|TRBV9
CASSPGTGVRGYTF
TGTGCCAGCAGCCCCGGGACAGGGGTGCGAGGCTACACCTTC
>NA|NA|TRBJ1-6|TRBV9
CASSGGLSSPLHF
TGTGCCAGCAGCGGGGGCCTGAGTTCACCCCTCCACTTT
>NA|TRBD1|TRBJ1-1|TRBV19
CASSTRQGVTEAFF
TGTGCCAGTAGTACCCGACAGGGTGTCACTGAAGCTTTCTTT
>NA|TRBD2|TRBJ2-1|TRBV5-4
CASSPSLAGGLNEQFF
TGTGCCAGCAGCCCGTCACTAGCGGGGGGGCTCAATGAGCAGTTCTTC
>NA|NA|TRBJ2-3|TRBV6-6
CASSYSATDTQYF
TGTGCCAGCAGTTACTCGGCAACAGATACGCAGTATTTT
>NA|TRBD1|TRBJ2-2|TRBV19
CASSPGQGGTGELFF
TGTGCCAGTAGTCCCGGACAGGGGGGCACCGGGGAGCTGTTTTTT
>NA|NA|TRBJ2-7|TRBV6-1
CASKVGYEQYF
TGTGCCAGCAAGGTGGGCTACGAGCAGTACTTC
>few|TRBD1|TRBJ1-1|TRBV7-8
CASSSDRGTEAFF
TGTGCCAGCAGCTCTGACAGGGGCACTGAAGCTTTCTTT
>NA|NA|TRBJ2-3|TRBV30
CAWSVGGTDTQYF
TGTGCCTGGAGTGTGGGGGGAACAGATACGCAGTATTTT
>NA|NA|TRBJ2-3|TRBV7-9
CASTPTGTDTQYF
TGTGCCAGCACCCCAACTGGCACAGATACGCAGTATTTT
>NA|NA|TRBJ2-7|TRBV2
CASSDRGRGDEQYF
TGTGCCAGCAGCGACAGGGGACGGGGGGACGAGCAGTACTTC
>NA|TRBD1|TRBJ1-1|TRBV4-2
CASSQENTWQGDTEAFF
TGTGCCAGCAGCCAAGAAAATACCTGGCAGGGGGACACTGAAGCTTTCTTT
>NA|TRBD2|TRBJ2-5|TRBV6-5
CANKRREGPETQYF
TGTGCCAACAAGAGGCGGGAGGGCCCAGAGACCCAGTACTTC
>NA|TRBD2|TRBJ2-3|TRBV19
CASSTGGDTQYF
TGTGCCAGTAGTACGGGGGGAGATACGCAGTATTTT
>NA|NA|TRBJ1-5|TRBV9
CASSVATGSNQPQHF
TGTGCCAGCAGCGTAGCTACAGGCAGCAATCAGCCCCAGCATTTT
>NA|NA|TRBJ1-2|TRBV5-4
CASSLALGKGYTF
TGTGCCAGCAGCTTGGCCCTCGGGAAAGGCTACACCTTC
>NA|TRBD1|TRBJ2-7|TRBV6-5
CASSKGQVSYEQYF
TGTGCCAGCAGTAAGGGACAGGTCTCCTACGAGCAGTACTTC
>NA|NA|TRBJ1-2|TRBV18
CASSAQGNYGYTF
TGTGCCAGCTCCGCACAGGGCAACTATGGCTACACCTTC
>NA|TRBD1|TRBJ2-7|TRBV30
CAWSEGAYEQYF
TGTGCCTGGAGTGAGGGGGCCTATGAGCAGTACTTC
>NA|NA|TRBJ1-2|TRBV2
CASSENIVSSYGYTF
TGTGCCAGCAGTGAGAATATAGTGTCATCCTATGGCTACACCTTC
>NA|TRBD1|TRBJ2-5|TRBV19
CASSISGQLETQYF
TGTGCCAGTAGTATTTCGGGACAGTTAGAGACCCAGTACTTC
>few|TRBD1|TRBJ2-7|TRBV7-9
CASSRGQGGYEQYF
TGTGCCAGCAGTCGAGGACAGGGGGGGTACGAGCAGTACTTC
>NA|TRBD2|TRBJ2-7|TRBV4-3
CASSQEMGLAGVAYEQYF
TGCGCCAGCAGCCAAGAGATGGGACTAGCGGGGGTCGCCTACGAGCAGTACTTC
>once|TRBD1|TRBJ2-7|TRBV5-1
CASSAGDRVYEQYF
TGCGCCAGCAGCGCCGGAGACAGGGTCTACGAGCAGTACTTC
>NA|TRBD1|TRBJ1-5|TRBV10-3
CATQGASNQPQHF
TGTGCCACACAGGGGGCGAGCAATCAGCCCCAGCATTTT
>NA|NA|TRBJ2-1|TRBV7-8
CASSVGGEGSHNEQFF
TGTGCCAGCAGCGTAGGGGGGGAGGGTTCCCACAATGAGCAGTTCTTC
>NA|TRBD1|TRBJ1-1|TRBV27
CASSVTRGWTEAFF
TGTGCCAGCAGTGTAACCAGGGGGTGGACTGAAGCTTTCTTT
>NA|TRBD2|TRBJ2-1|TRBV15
CATSRDLPSGSEEQFF
TGTGCCACCAGCAGAGATCTTCCTAGCGGGAGTGAAGAGCAGTTCTTC
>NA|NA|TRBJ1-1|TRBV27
CASSRRDTEAFF
TGTGCCAGCAGTCGCCGGGACACTGAAGCTTTCTTT
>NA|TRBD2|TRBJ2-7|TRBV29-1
CSVGLAGYEQYF
TGCAGCGTTGGGCTAGCGGGGTACGAGCAGTACTTC
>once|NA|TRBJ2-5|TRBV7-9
CASSRYRSGRGETQYF
TGTGCCAGCAGCAGATACAGGTCCGGAAGAGGAGAGACCCAGTACTTC
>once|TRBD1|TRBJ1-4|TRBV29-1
CSIQGGSEKLFF
TGCAGCATACAGGGGGGTTCTGAAAAACTGTTTTTT
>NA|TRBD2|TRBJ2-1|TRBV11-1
CASSLGGTRPYEQFF
TGTGCCAGCAGCTTAGGAGGGACTAGGCCCTATGAGCAGTTCTTC
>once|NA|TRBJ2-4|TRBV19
CASRTDTSKNIQYF
TGTGCCAGTAGGACAGACACCAGCAAAAACATTCAGTACTTC
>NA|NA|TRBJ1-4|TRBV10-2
CASSGEGKGEKLFF
TGCGCCAGCAGTGGGGAGGGCAAGGGAGAAAAACTGTTTTTT
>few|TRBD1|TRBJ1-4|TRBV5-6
CASSTGTGGPNEKLFF
TGTGCCAGCAGCACCGGGACAGGGGGCCCAAATGAAAAACTGTTTTTT
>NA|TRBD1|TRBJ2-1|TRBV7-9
CASSPHEGAVYNEQFF
TGTGCCAGCAGCCCACATGAGGGGGCGGTCTACAATGAGCAGTTCTTC
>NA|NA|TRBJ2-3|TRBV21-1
CASSKGGQSTDTQYF
TGTGCCAGCAGCAAAGGAGGACAGAGCACAGATACGCAGTATTTT
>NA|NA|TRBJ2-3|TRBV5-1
CASSLGTQRVRTDTQYF
TGCGCCAGCAGCCTGGGTACTCAGCGGGTCCGCACAGATACGCAGTATTTT
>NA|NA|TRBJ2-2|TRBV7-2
CASSLLSGEPFGELFF
TGTGCCAGCAGCCTACTGAGCGGAGAACCATTCGGGGAGCTGTTTTTT
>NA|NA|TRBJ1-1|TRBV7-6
CASSLAVDSNTEAFF
TGTGCCAGCAGCTTAGCTGTCGACAGTAACACTGAAGCTTTCTTT
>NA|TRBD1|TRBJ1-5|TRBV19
CASSYGTGAGQPQHF
TGTGCCAGTAGTTACGGGACAGGGGCAGGTCAGCCCCAGCATTTT
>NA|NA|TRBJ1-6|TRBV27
CASSLGSQGTPLHF
TGTGCCAGCAGTTTAGGTTCGCAGGGGACACCCCTCCACTTT
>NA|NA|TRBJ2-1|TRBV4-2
CASSHSEGRNEQFF
TGTGCCAGCAGCCACTCAGAGGGCCGCAATGAGCAGTTCTTC